Described below is a single T cell receptor (beta chain) sequence and its context. A junction end diverges from the germline sequence, so it may reflect a read error. The source of the sample is a study of T cells after yellow fever vaccination. Per the germline V gene, CDR1 is SSHAT and CDR2 is FNYEAQ (reference sequence). CDR3 size: 14 residues. TCRdb reprocessed the 5' RACE reads with MiXCR, giving one entry per CDR3 protein. The data show approximately 110,000 distinct CDR3 sequences, more than 6.5% seen once. The material was CD4+ T cells sorted from PBMCs, obtained 9 to 11 days after the first yellow fever vaccination. V and J are TRBV7-7 and TRBJ2-5; 9 bases fit TRBD1. The receptor's source is a man aged 18 to 30 who received the YFV17D yellow fever vaccine. The CDR3 DNA follows: TGTGCTAGCAGCCTGGGGACAGGGACAGAGACCCAGTACTTC. Protein: CASSLGTGTETQYF.